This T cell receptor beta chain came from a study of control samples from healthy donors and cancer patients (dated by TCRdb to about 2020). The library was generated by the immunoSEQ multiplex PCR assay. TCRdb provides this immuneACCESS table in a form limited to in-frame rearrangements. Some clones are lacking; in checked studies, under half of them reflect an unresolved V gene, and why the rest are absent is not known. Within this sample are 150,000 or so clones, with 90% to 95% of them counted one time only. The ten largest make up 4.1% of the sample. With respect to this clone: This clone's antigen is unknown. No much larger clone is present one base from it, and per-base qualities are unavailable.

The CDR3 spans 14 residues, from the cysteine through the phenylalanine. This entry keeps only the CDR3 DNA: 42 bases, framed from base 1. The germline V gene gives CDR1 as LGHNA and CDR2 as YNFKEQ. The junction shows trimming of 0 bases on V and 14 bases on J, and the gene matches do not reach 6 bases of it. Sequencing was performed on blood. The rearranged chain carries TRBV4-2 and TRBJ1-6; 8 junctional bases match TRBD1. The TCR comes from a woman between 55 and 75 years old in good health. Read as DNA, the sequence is TGTGCCAGCAGCCAAGATGGACAGGGAAGGACCCTCCACTTT. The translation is CASSQDGQGRTLHF.